This section outlines one T cell receptor (beta chain) sequence together with its context. The participants were between about 18 and 100 years old and came from some 23 US areas. Participant reports of clinical history set cohort assignment. This sample stems from a study of blood T cell repertoires in COVID-19. Across the whole study: Acute-phase and convalescent COVID-19 samples originated in the United States, Italy and Spain. Sources were T cells, B-cell-depleted T cells, or PBMCs; the material itself was cDNA or gDNA.

Measured with immunoSEQ multiplex PCR; TCRdb has only the in-frame clones, and not every one. The sample yields hundreds of thousands of clones, 88% seen once. Germline V gene sequence: CDR1 SGHTA, CDR2 FQGTGA. V shed 5 bases, J shed 9 bases, and the junction held 8 bases outside the gene matches. The CDR3 loop spans 15 amino acids. This sequence joins TRBV7-3 and TRBJ2-1, with 12 positions matching TRBD2. The source material was PBMCs or T cells enriched from blood (not recorded which). The clonotype was recovered from a woman in her 40s with acute COVID-19. CDR3 coding DNA: TGTGCCAGCAGCCCAGGACTAGCGGGACCCAGTGAGCAGTTCTTC. Its translation: CASSPGLAGPSEQFF.